These 12 T cell receptor beta chains came from one sample sequenced in a study of blood T cells in healthy people across ages. The authors ran a second PCR of 7 to 11 cycles using a sample-barcoded 5' primer and a J-beta primer mix. TCRdb called the 5' RACE reads again in MiXCR, with one record for every CDR3 protein. Among about 1.4 million distinct CDR3 sequences listed, roughly 59% were seen once. The sequencing input was blood. These receptors originate from a man aged 18-30 years in good health.

This clonotype showed up many times. The genes are TRBV29-1 and TRBJ1-5; 11 bases align to TRBD1. The trim removed 6 bases at V and 6 bases at J, leaving 4 bases unmatched. The CDR3 extends over 13 amino acids. CDR1 is SQVTM and CDR2 is ANQGSEA in the germline V gene. The CDR3 loop is CSVGQGASQPQHF. CDR3 bases: TGCAGCGTAGGACAGGGGGCAAGTCAGCCCCAGCATTTT.

The chain links TRBV4-3 to TRBJ2-1, with 11 bases identical to TRBD1. CDR3 size: 17 residues. Germline CDR1 is LGHNA and CDR2 is YSLEER. Trimming at V came to 1 base and at J to 5 bases, leaving 7 bases not matched to a gene. CDR3 in amino acids: CASSQVYLGQGDNEQFF. CDR3 nucleotides: TGCGCCAGCAGCCAAGTATACCTGGGACAGGGGGACAATGAGCAGTTCTTC.

The chain links TRBV7-2 to TRBJ1-1, with D possibly TRBD1 on 5 matching bases. The length of the CDR3 is 15 residues. V was pared by 5 bases and J by 4 bases, with 17 bases between. Germline V gives CDR1 SGHTA, CDR2 FQGNSA. The CDR3 spells CASSRPSGRITEAFF. In DNA, the CDR3 is TGTGCCAGCAGCCGCCCGTCGGGACGGATCACTGAAGCTTTCTTT. The variable domain in full, completed from reference TRBV7-2 and TRBJ1-1, reads GAGVSQSPSNKVTEKGKDVELRCDPISGHTALYWYRQSLGQGLEFLIYFQGNSAPDKSGLPSDRFSAERTGGSVSTLTIQRTQQEDSAVYLCASSRPSGRITEAFFGQGTRLTVV.

This clonotype was observed a handful of times. The chain employs TRBV28 and TRBJ1-6; D is uncertain. Germline values: CDR1 MDHEN, CDR2 SYDVKM. The CDR3 covers 14 residues. Trimming removed 6 bases at V and 7 bases at J, with 13 bases between. The CDR3 loop is CASSSTVINSPLHF. The CDR3 DNA follows: TGTGCCAGCAGCTCCACAGTTATCAATTCACCCCTCCACTTT.

This rearrangement joins TRBV7-2 to TRBJ2-1; D is undetermined. There are 15 residues in the CDR3. Germline-derived CDR1 and CDR2 are SGHTA and FQGNSA. Trimming took 4 bases from V and 0 from J, leaving 10 bases between them. CDR3 coding DNA: TGTGCCAGCAGCTCCCAAGCCGGCTCCTACAATGAGCAGTTCTTC. Its translation: CASSSQAGSYNEQFF.

The chain combines TRBV5-1 with TRBJ1-4; tentative D call: TRBD1 (5 bases). The CDR3 totals 14 residues. Trimming took 4 bases from V and 5 from J, leaving 12 bases between them. CDR1 and CDR2 (germline): SGHRS, YFSETQ. CDR3 DNA: TGCGCCAGCAGCCGGTGGGAGGGGAATGAAAAACTGTTTTTT. Translation gives CASSRWEGNEKLFF. Looking up the rest from reference TRBV5-1 and TRBJ1-4 gives the full variable domain: KAGVTQTPRYLIKTRGQQVTLSCSPISGHRSVSWYQQTPGQGLQFLFEYFSETQRNKGNFPGRFSGRQFSNSRSEMNVSTLELGDSALYLCASSRWEGNEKLFFGSGTQLSVL.

This clonotype was seen only a few times. The chain employs TRBV4-2 and TRBJ1-4; D not resolved. Trimming removed 0 bases from V and 0 bases from J, with 11 bases in between. Germline V gene data show CDR1 as LGHNA and CDR2 as YNFKEQ. The length of the CDR3 is 17 residues. CDR3 sequence reads: CASSQDWAEATNEKLFF. In DNA form, the CDR3 reads TGTGCCAGCAGCCAAGATTGGGCAGAGGCAACTAATGAAAAACTGTTTTTT.

The chain has TRBV5-1 and TRBJ1-6, with D tentatively TRBD1 (6 bases). The CDR3 runs to 16 residues. Trimming took 4 bases from V and 3 from J, leaving 14 bases between them. Germline V gives CDR1 SGHRS, CDR2 YFSETQ. CDR3 region: CASSPTGTNYNSPLHF. CDR3 nucleotide sequence: TGCGCCAGCAGCCCAACCGGGACAAACTATAATTCACCCCTCCACTTT.

This clonotype has more than one count but fewer than ten. The chain couples TRBV7-2 to TRBJ2-1; D unresolved. CDR3 length: 13 amino acids. V was shortened by 8 bases and J by 6 bases, with 14 bases between the two germline ends. The germline gives CDR1 SGHTA, CDR2 FQGNSA. This CDR3 is CASVGWASNEQFF. CDR3 DNA: TGTGCCAGCGTGGGATGGGCCAGCAATGAGCAGTTCTTC.

This clonotype was observed a single time. The chain combines TRBV20-1 with TRBJ2-7, with unresolved D. V lost 6 bases to trimming and J lost 0 bases, with 12 bases between them. CDR3 length: 13 amino acids. CDR1 and CDR2 from the germline V gene are DFQATT and SNEGSKA (reference sequence). The CDR3 spells CSATDTDSYEQYF. CDR3 coding DNA: TGCAGTGCCACCGACACCGACTCCTACGAGCAGTACTTC.

This chain connects TRBV4-3 to TRBJ2-5, with 11 nucleotides matching TRBD2. The CDR3 contains 17 residues. The V gene's germline CDR1 is LGHNA and CDR2 YSLEER. Trimming took 0 bases from V and 2 from J; bases not matched to a gene: 5. CDR3 nucleotides: TGCGCCAGCAGCCAAGACCTAGCGGGGGGCCTTCAAGAGACCCAGTACTTC. It encodes CASSQDLAGGLQETQYF.

To note about this clonotype: Mismatch with germline at one junction end may stem from a read error. This chain uses TRBV4-1 with TRBJ2-1; D not resolved. The CDR3 extends over 16 amino acids. Germline CDR1 MGHRA, CDR2 YSYEKL. CDR3 region: CASSQAGVGGYNEQFF. The DNA of the CDR3 is TGTGCCAGCAGCCAAGCCGGCGTAGGTGGGTACAATGAGCAGTTCTTC.